This TCR beta chain was sequenced during a study of blood T cell repertoires in COVID-19. Across the whole study: The samples span acute and convalescent COVID-19 from the United States, Italy and Spain.

The CDR3 has 13 residues. V lost 5 bases and J lost 6, with 13 bases in between. Germline V gene lookup returns CDR1 SGHTA and CDR2 FQGTGA. Followed over time, Seattle patients had been enrolled while infection was active. Per the original data handling: Amplification of reference gene primers was used by the study to estimate nucleated cell counts. Libraries were prepared by immunoSEQ multiplex PCR; TCRdb keeps only in-frame clonotypes and omits some of them. The V and J calls and the clone size are those of that table, but D and trimming were determined from the DNA. Seen here are about 200,000 clones, more than 70% observed once, and the top ten hold roughly a sixth.

This clonotype was obtained from a man over 45 with COVID-19, enrolled during active disease. Sequenced input: peripheral blood. J is TRBJ1-1 and V is TRBV7-3; D gene ambiguous. The CDR3 bases are TGTGCCAGCAGCCCCCAGGAGGGCGCTGAAGCTTTCTTT. Protein product: CASSPQEGAEAFF.